These 20 T cell receptor beta chains originate from one sample sequenced in a study of shared clonotypes between healthy human individuals. Generated by immunoSEQ multiplex PCR, the TCRdb table keeps only in-frame clones and is missing some. The repertoire holds 2 million to 3 million clones, with 93% as singletons. Sequenced input: naive CD4+ T cells from PBMCs. The subset denotes: CD45RA+ positively selected. These receptors all stem from a man aged 18 to 29 in good health. Some clones in this sample may be carry-over from other donors' samples.

The J gene is TRBJ2-7, the V gene TRBV2; no firm D call. Germline values: CDR1 SNHLY, CDR2 FYNNEI. The CDR3 length is 11 residues. Trimming cost V 8 bases and J 3 bases, with 8 bases left between them. Here the CDR3 DNA reads TGTGCCAGCGGCGGAATCTACGAGCAGTACTTC. Residues: CASGGIYEQYF. Full variable domain (outside the CDR3, taken from reference TRBV2 and TRBJ2-7): EPEVTQTPSHQVTQMGQEVILRCVPISNHLYFYWYRQILGQKVEFLVSFYNNEISEKSEIFDDQFSVERPDGSNFTLKIRSTKLEDSAMYFCASGGIYEQYFGPGTRLTVT.

The chain is built from TRBV28 and TRBJ2-1, with D perhaps matching TRBD1 or TRBD2 (5 bases each). The CDR3 covers 22 residues. The germline V and J ends were trimmed by 3 bases and 1 base, with 31 bases remaining between them. Germline values: CDR1 MDHEN, CDR2 SYDVKM. The CDR3 nucleotides are TGTGCCAGCAGTTTCCCACAGGAAGAGCGAGGGGTTAATCCCGGGTCCTACAATGAGCAGTTCTTC. Translation gives CASSFPQEERGVNPGSYNEQFF.

Concerning this clone: The same CDR3 also results from other DNA sequences found in this sample. The V gene is TRBV6-5, the J gene TRBJ1-1; D is uncertain. The V end lost 2 bases, the J end lost 2 bases, and 6 bases lay between the germline ends. This CDR3 has 13 amino acids. CDR1 and CDR2 (germline): MNHEY, SVGAGI. The CDR3 region is CASSYRVNTEAFF. Here the CDR3 DNA reads TGTGCCAGCAGTTACAGAGTTAACACTGAAGCTTTCTTT.

The J gene is TRBJ1-5, the V gene TRBV27; D is possibly TRBD1 (5 bases). The CDR3 is 16 residues long. Trimming took 5 bases from V and 3 from J, leaving 17 bases between them. Germline V gene data show CDR1 as MNHEY and CDR2 as SMNVEV (reference sequence). The DNA of the CDR3 is TGTGCCAGCAGTCCCGGGTCACGGGACGCCAATCAGCCCCAGCATTTT. It specifies CASSPGSRDANQPQHF.

The chain employs TRBV15 and TRBJ2-2; D is perhaps TRBD2 (6 bases). The V and J ends lost 4 bases and 6 bases respectively, with 21 bases between them. Germline CDR1 LNHNV, CDR2 YYDKDF (reference sequence). The CDR3 has 17 amino acids. The CDR3 DNA follows: TGTGCCACCAGCATAGACTCAGTCCCTAGCGTCGCCGGGGAGCTGTTTTTT. Its protein is CATSIDSVPSVAGELFF.

The chain couples TRBV5-1 to TRBJ2-7; D is unresolved. The CDR3 is 12 residues long. Germline loops: CDR1 SGHRS, CDR2 YFSETQ. V shed 6 bases and J shed 2 bases, with 9 bases lying between them. For the CDR3, the DNA is TGCGCCAGCACGAATTTTCCCTACGAGCAGTACTTC. Its translation is CASTNFPYEQYF.

The gene calls are TRBV28 and TRBJ2-5; possibly TRBD2 for D (6 bases). Germline CDR1 reads MDHEN; CDR2 reads SYDVKM. The length of the CDR3 is 15 residues. V was pared by 5 bases and J by 7 bases, with 20 bases between. This chain's CDR3 is CASSTSGTPRGTQYF. The CDR3 bases are TGTGCCAGCAGTACTTCCGGGACTCCGAGGGGGACCCAGTACTTC.

This clone has a single count. The genes are TRBV7-6 and TRBJ2-7, with a weak D call TRBD1 (6 bases). Germline CDR1 and CDR2: SGHVS and FNYEAQ. The CDR3 runs 13 residues. With 5 bases removed from V and 1 base from J, the gap between germline ends came to 9 bases. DNA of the CDR3: TGTGCCAGCAGCATCGGACAGTCCTACGAGCAGTACTTC. Encoded protein: CASSIGQSYEQYF.

This chain uses TRBV28 with TRBJ1-1; weak D call: TRBD1 (5 bases). Deletions cut 7 bases from V and 3 bases from J, with 18 bases between. CDR1 is MDHEN, CDR2 SYDVKM, per germline. This CDR3 spans 15 amino acids. This CDR3 reads CASIHPRDWDTEAFF. CDR3 bases: TGTGCCAGCATTCACCCCAGGGACTGGGACACTGAAGCTTTCTTT.

Here the CDR3 reads CASSLDFQGSQPQHF. CDR3 nucleotides: TGTGCCAGCAGCTTAGATTTTCAGGGTAGTCAGCCCCAGCATTTT. The rearrangement joins TRBV7-9 to TRBJ1-5, with a possible D match to TRBD1 (5 bases). V lost 1 base to trimming and J lost 6 bases, with 13 bases between them. The CDR3 sequence is 15 residues long. Germline CDR1 is SEHNR and CDR2 is FQNEAQ (reference sequence).

The gene calls are TRBV27 and TRBJ2-2, with D perhaps TRBD1 (5 bases). Germline values: CDR1 MNHEY, CDR2 SMNVEV (reference sequence). The V gene lost 5 bases and the J gene lost 3 bases, with 22 bases spanning the gap. The CDR3 length is 18 residues. Here the CDR3 DNA reads TGTGCCAGCAGTCTCCTAAGTCTAGGGCTCAGGGACACCGGGGAGCTGTTTTTT. Translated: CASSLLSLGLRDTGELFF.

The chain has TRBV19 and TRBJ1-1; D call uncertain. The CDR3 length is 16 residues. Trimming cost V 3 bases and J 6 bases, with 20 bases left between them. Germline CDR1 LNHDA, CDR2 SQIVND (reference sequence). CDR3 sequence: CASSIGPRGPGAEAFF. CDR3 sequence (DNA): TGTGCCAGTAGTATCGGGCCCAGAGGCCCTGGGGCTGAAGCTTTCTTT.

CDR3: CASSGDLDQPQHF. CDR3 in DNA: TGCGCCAGCAGTGGGGACCTCGATCAGCCCCAGCATTTT. V usage is TRBV10-1 and J usage is TRBJ1-5; D may be TRBD1 (5 bases). V was clipped by 4 bases and J by 5 bases, with 9 bases between them. Germline CDR1 and CDR2: WNHNN and SYGVQD (reference sequence). The CDR3 totals 13 residues.

There are a few counts of this clone. The chain links TRBV30 to TRBJ1-1; D call uncertain. Trimming cost V 0 bases and J 3 bases, with 8 bases left between them. CDR3 length equals 13 residues. Germline V lookup: CDR1 GTSNPN, CDR2 SVGIG (reference sequence). DNA for the CDR3: TGTGCCTGGAGTGTTCACTTTTACACTGAAGCTTTCTTT. The encoded protein is CAWSVHFYTEAFF.

CDR3 loop: CASSLRTPPFNEKLFF. The DNA of the CDR3 is TGCGCCAGCAGCTTGAGGACACCCCCTTTTAATGAAAAACTGTTTTTT. This sequence joins TRBV5-1 and TRBJ1-4; D possibly corresponds to TRBD1 (5 bases). V lost 1 base and J 4 bases, leaving 14 bases between the germline ends. This CDR3 has 16 amino acids. The germline V gene has CDR1 SGHRS and CDR2 YFSETQ.

This chain links TRBV5-1 with TRBJ2-1; D is possibly TRBD2 (5 bases). V was shortened by 4 bases and J by 10 bases, with 18 bases between the two germline ends. Germline lookup yields CDR1 SGHRS and CDR2 YFSETQ. The length of the CDR3 is 14 residues. CDR3 amino acids: CASSQEEARREQFF. The CDR3 DNA follows: TGCGCCAGCAGCCAAGAGGAGGCAAGACGGGAGCAGTTCTTC.

The V gene is TRBV28, the J gene TRBJ2-3; D call uncertain. The CDR3 has 14 residues. The V end was cut by 4 bases, the J end by 0 bases, with 8 bases between. Germline values: CDR1 MDHEN, CDR2 SYDVKM. CDR3 DNA: TGTGCCAGCAGTTCGGACGGGAGCACAGATACGCAGTATTTT. As protein: CASSSDGSTDTQYF.

CDR3 protein: CASSNVAGVGSGGNTIYF. The DNA for the CDR3 is TGTGCCAGCAGCAACGTGGCCGGGGTAGGATCTGGAGGAAACACCATATATTTT. The chain uses TRBV21-1 and TRBJ1-3. TRBV21-1 is a documented pseudogene. The CDR3 consists of 18 residues.

The chain couples TRBV28 to TRBJ2-7; 8 bases match TRBD2. Germline CDR1 and CDR2: MDHEN and SYDVKM. The CDR3 has 15 residues. The J segment lost 6 bases and the V segment lost 6 bases, leaving 13 bases of the junction unmatched. Here the CDR3 reads CASSRPPGLVLEQYF. The DNA of the CDR3 is TGTGCCAGCAGCCGCCCCCCGGGACTAGTTCTCGAGCAGTACTTC.

This chain connects TRBV5-4 to TRBJ2-1; 12 bases are a match to TRBD2. J was trimmed by 4 bases and V by 2 bases; bases with no gene match: 1. CDR1 and CDR2 (germline): SGHNT, YYREEE (reference sequence). The CDR3 sequence is 15 residues long. CDR3 nucleotides: TGTGCCAGCAGCTTCGGGACTAGCGGGTACAATGAGCAGTTCTTC. Encoded protein: CASSFGTSGYNEQFF.